This is a list of T cell receptor beta chains from one sample in a study of beta chain features in type 1 diabetes. The assay was immunoSEQ multiplex PCR, and TCRdb's table has in-frame clones only and misses some. The table lists under 150,000 clones, less than 9% of them singletons. Source material: central memory CD4+ T cells from blood. The receptors were sampled from a woman aged 25 to 39 in good health. The CDR3 runs from the conserved cysteine through the conserved F or W. Each record gives: D gene, V gene, J gene, clone size, CDR3 protein, CDR3 DNA. The D gene is left open where the match is weak. Only some rows state a clone size, as once, few, many or a class for expanded clones.

d_call: NA; v_call: TRBV5-1; j_call: TRBJ2-7; clone_size: few; cdr3_aa: CASSFVGRGADEQYF; cdr3_nt: TGCGCCAGCAGCTTCGTTGGCAGGGGGGCCGACGAGCAGTACTTC
d_call: TRBD2; v_call: TRBV11-2; j_call: TRBJ2-5; clone_size: few; cdr3_aa: CASSLIAGETQYF; cdr3_nt: TGTGCCAGCAGCTTAATAGCGGGAGAGACCCAGTACTTC
d_call: NA; v_call: TRBV9; j_call: TRBJ2-3; clone_size: NA; cdr3_aa: CASSYTDTQYF; cdr3_nt: TGTGCCAGCAGCTACACAGATACGCAGTATTTT
d_call: TRBD2; v_call: TRBV19; j_call: TRBJ2-5; clone_size: NA; cdr3_aa: CASSPPGTSGSETQYF; cdr3_nt: TGTGCCAGTTCTCCCCCCGGGACTAGCGGGAGTGAGACCCAGTACTTC
d_call: NA; v_call: TRBV2; j_call: TRBJ2-5; clone_size: NA; cdr3_aa: CASRKDSQETQYF; cdr3_nt: TGTGCCAGCAGAAAGGACAGCCAAGAGACCCAGTACTTC
d_call: NA; v_call: TRBV29-1; j_call: TRBJ1-4; clone_size: few; cdr3_aa: CSVVGQGNEKLFF; cdr3_nt: TGCAGCGTTGTCGGCCAGGGTAATGAAAAACTGTTTTTT
d_call: NA; v_call: TRBV30; j_call: TRBJ2-3; clone_size: many; cdr3_aa: CAWSPQDTQYF; cdr3_nt: TGTGCCTGGAGTCCCCAAGATACGCAGTATTTT
d_call: TRBD2; v_call: TRBV4-3; j_call: TRBJ2-1; clone_size: few; cdr3_aa: CASSFGREQGEQFF; cdr3_nt: TGCGCCAGCAGCTTTGGGCGGGAGCAGGGTGAGCAGTTCTTC
d_call: TRBD1; v_call: TRBV29-1; j_call: TRBJ2-5; clone_size: few; cdr3_aa: CSVTEPTGGTKTQYF; cdr3_nt: TGCAGCGTCACCGAACCGACAGGGGGCACAAAGACCCAGTACTTC
d_call: TRBD2; v_call: TRBV30; j_call: TRBJ2-1; clone_size: many; cdr3_aa: CAWSLRTRISEQFF; cdr3_nt: TGTGCCTGGAGTTTAAGGACTAGAATCTCTGAGCAGTTCTTC
d_call: NA; v_call: TRBV27; j_call: TRBJ2-3; clone_size: NA; cdr3_aa: CASYPTGELPDTQYF; cdr3_nt: TGTGCCAGCTACCCGACGGGGGAGTTGCCAGATACGCAGTATTTT
d_call: TRBD1; v_call: TRBV7-2; j_call: TRBJ2-7; clone_size: NA; cdr3_aa: CASSSQGASYEQYF; cdr3_nt: TGTGCCAGCAGTTCACAGGGGGCTAGCTACGAGCAGTACTTC
d_call: NA; v_call: TRBV27; j_call: TRBJ1-2; clone_size: few; cdr3_aa: CASSLTGVSYTF; cdr3_nt: TGTGCCAGCAGTTTAACTGGAGTGAGCTACACCTTC
d_call: NA; v_call: TRBV18; j_call: TRBJ1-1; clone_size: many; cdr3_aa: CASSPPGGRDTEAFF; cdr3_nt: TGTGCCAGCTCACCACCGGGGGGGAGGGACACTGAAGCTTTCTTT
d_call: TRBD2; v_call: TRBV11-1; j_call: TRBJ2-3; clone_size: NA; cdr3_aa: CASSSGLAGLTDTQYF; cdr3_nt: TGTGCCAGCAGCTCGGGACTAGCGGGACTTACAGATACGCAGTATTTT
d_call: NA; v_call: TRBV19; j_call: TRBJ2-1; clone_size: few; cdr3_aa: CASSSSRTSGKNEQFF; cdr3_nt: TGTGCCAGTAGTAGCTCACGAACTTCGGGGAAGAATGAGCAGTTCTTC
d_call: TRBD2; v_call: TRBV11-1; j_call: TRBJ2-1; clone_size: NA; cdr3_aa: CASTRTSGTYNEQFF; cdr3_nt: TGTGCCAGCACCCGGACTAGCGGGACTTACAATGAGCAGTTCTTC
d_call: NA; v_call: TRBV4-2; j_call: TRBJ1-3; clone_size: few; cdr3_aa: CASSQDDTGHNGNTIYF; cdr3_nt: TGTGCCAGCAGCCAAGATGACACAGGACACAATGGAAACACCATATATTTT
d_call: TRBD1; v_call: TRBV29-1; j_call: TRBJ2-7; clone_size: few; cdr3_aa: CSVGDRGRRTYEQYF; cdr3_nt: TGCAGCGTTGGAGACAGGGGGCGAAGGACCTACGAGCAGTACTTC
d_call: TRBD1; v_call: TRBV29-1; j_call: TRBJ2-7; clone_size: many; cdr3_aa: CSVADRGRPYEQYF; cdr3_nt: TGCAGCGTCGCTGACAGGGGGCGCCCCTACGAGCAGTACTTC
d_call: NA; v_call: TRBV15; j_call: TRBJ2-3; clone_size: NA; cdr3_aa: CATSRDRSGTSTDTQYF; cdr3_nt: TGTGCCACCAGCAGAGATCGAAGCGGCACTAGCACAGATACGCAGTATTTT
d_call: TRBD2; v_call: TRBV7-2; j_call: TRBJ2-1; clone_size: few; cdr3_aa: CASSTDSGTSGHSVF; cdr3_nt: TGTGCCAGCAGCACCGACTCCGGGACTAGCGGGCATTCGGTCTTC
d_call: TRBD1; v_call: TRBV29-1; j_call: TRBJ1-2; clone_size: few; cdr3_aa: CSVVGTGGAGNYGYTF; cdr3_nt: TGCAGCGTTGTCGGGACAGGGGGCGCTGGTAACTATGGCTACACCTTC
d_call: TRBD1; v_call: TRBV27; j_call: TRBJ2-3; clone_size: few; cdr3_aa: CASSKDRGTDTQYF; cdr3_nt: TGTGCCAGCAGTAAGGACAGGGGGACAGATACGCAGTATTTT
d_call: NA; v_call: TRBV10-3; j_call: TRBJ2-7; clone_size: few; cdr3_aa: CATKEQGTSYEQYF; cdr3_nt: TGTGCCACCAAAGAACAGGGAACTTCTTACGAGCAGTACTTC
d_call: TRBD2; v_call: TRBV27; j_call: TRBJ2-1; clone_size: few; cdr3_aa: CASSFRREGNEQFF; cdr3_nt: TGTGCCAGCAGTTTCCGGCGGGAGGGGAATGAGCAGTTCTTC
d_call: TRBD2; v_call: TRBV5-1; j_call: TRBJ2-3; clone_size: NA; cdr3_aa: CASSTRTSGIPSTDTQYF; cdr3_nt: TGCGCCAGCAGCACGCGGACTAGCGGGATCCCTAGCACAGATACGCAGTATTTT
d_call: NA; v_call: TRBV11-2; j_call: TRBJ2-2; clone_size: few; cdr3_aa: CASSPGGNTGELFF; cdr3_nt: TGTGCCAGCAGCCCCGGGGGGAACACCGGGGAGCTGTTTTTT
d_call: NA; v_call: TRBV5-1; j_call: TRBJ2-5; clone_size: NA; cdr3_aa: CASSSGGSGPTQYF; cdr3_nt: TGCGCCAGCAGCTCTGGGGGTAGCGGCCCGACCCAGTACTTC
d_call: TRBD2; v_call: TRBV5-1; j_call: TRBJ2-5; clone_size: NA; cdr3_aa: CATGILAGETQYF; cdr3_nt: TGCGCCACCGGAATCCTAGCGGGAGAGACCCAGTACTTC
d_call: NA; v_call: TRBV19; j_call: TRBJ1-2; clone_size: NA; cdr3_aa: CASSIWDNNYGYTF; cdr3_nt: TGTGCCAGTAGTATCTGGGACAATAACTATGGCTACACCTTC
d_call: NA; v_call: TRBV6-5; j_call: TRBJ1-2; clone_size: few; cdr3_aa: CASIRSEGNYGYTF; cdr3_nt: TGTGCCAGCATCCGATCGGAGGGCAACTATGGCTACACCTTC
d_call: TRBD1; v_call: TRBV18; j_call: TRBJ1-4; clone_size: few; cdr3_aa: CASETQGAGEKLFF; cdr3_nt: TGTGCCAGCGAAACACAGGGGGCAGGTGAAAAACTGTTTTTT
d_call: NA; v_call: TRBV29-1; j_call: TRBJ2-5; clone_size: NA; cdr3_aa: CSVGWGTLVQETQYF; cdr3_nt: TGCAGCGTTGGGTGGGGCACACTCGTACAAGAGACCCAGTACTTC
d_call: TRBD1; v_call: TRBV27; j_call: TRBJ1-5; clone_size: few; cdr3_aa: CASRDYRGGQPQHF; cdr3_nt: TGTGCCAGCAGGGATTACAGGGGTGGTCAGCCCCAGCATTTT
d_call: TRBD1; v_call: TRBV19; j_call: TRBJ1-2; clone_size: NA; cdr3_aa: CASSTGTGNYGYTF; cdr3_nt: TGTGCCAGTAGTACAGGGACAGGGAACTATGGCTACACCTTC
d_call: TRBD1; v_call: TRBV7-8; j_call: TRBJ2-3; clone_size: NA; cdr3_aa: CASSLLRGQGIDTQYF; cdr3_nt: TGTGCCAGCAGCCTCCTCCGGGGACAGGGTATAGATACGCAGTATTTT
d_call: TRBD2; v_call: TRBV10-3; j_call: TRBJ2-3; clone_size: NA; cdr3_aa: CAISGASGRVSGTDTQYF; cdr3_nt: TGTGCCATCAGCGGTGCTAGCGGGAGGGTGTCTGGCACAGATACGCAGTATTTT
d_call: NA; v_call: TRBV4-2; j_call: TRBJ2-3; clone_size: NA; cdr3_aa: CASSQGLGYKGPDTQYF; cdr3_nt: TGTGCCAGCAGCCAAGGTTTGGGGTACAAGGGGCCAGATACGCAGTATTTT
d_call: TRBD2; v_call: TRBV7-2; j_call: TRBJ2-5; clone_size: large; cdr3_aa: CASSLGLAGLGTQYF; cdr3_nt: TGTGCCAGCAGCTTAGGACTAGCGGGATTGGGGACCCAGTACTTC
d_call: TRBD1; v_call: TRBV25-1; j_call: TRBJ2-7; clone_size: few; cdr3_aa: CASSDSPGTGNPYEQYF; cdr3_nt: TGTGCCAGCAGTGATTCCCCCGGGACAGGGAACCCCTACGAGCAGTACTTC
d_call: NA; v_call: TRBV7-9; j_call: TRBJ2-1; clone_size: few; cdr3_aa: CASSLDGRGEQFF; cdr3_nt: TGTGCCAGCAGCTTAGATGGTAGGGGTGAGCAGTTCTTC
d_call: NA; v_call: TRBV6-5; j_call: TRBJ2-7; clone_size: NA; cdr3_aa: CASANERAEQYF; cdr3_nt: TGTGCCAGCGCGAATGAGAGGGCCGAGCAGTACTTC
d_call: TRBD1; v_call: TRBV7-3; j_call: TRBJ2-2; clone_size: NA; cdr3_aa: CASSSRQGFTGELFF; cdr3_nt: TGTGCCAGCAGCAGCCGACAGGGTTTTACCGGGGAGCTGTTTTTT
d_call: NA; v_call: TRBV28; j_call: TRBJ2-6; clone_size: NA; cdr3_aa: CASSFTGSGANVLTF; cdr3_nt: TGTGCCAGCAGTTTCACCGGCTCTGGGGCCAACGTCCTGACTTTC
d_call: NA; v_call: TRBV29-1; j_call: TRBJ2-7; clone_size: NA; cdr3_aa: CSVVGAESVYEQYF; cdr3_nt: TGCAGCGTCGTGGGGGCGGAATCGGTCTACGAGCAGTACTTC
d_call: NA; v_call: TRBV29-1; j_call: TRBJ2-4; clone_size: few; cdr3_aa: CSARRQDLTLQYF; cdr3_nt: TGCAGCGCCCGCAGACAGGACCTAACACTTCAGTACTTC
d_call: NA; v_call: TRBV28; j_call: TRBJ1-4; clone_size: NA; cdr3_aa: CASSQSEGQREKLFF; cdr3_nt: TGTGCCAGCAGCCAAAGCGAAGGACAGAGAGAAAAACTGTTTTTT
d_call: TRBD1; v_call: TRBV5-1; j_call: TRBJ2-2; clone_size: NA; cdr3_aa: CASSSGSTGGGTGELFF; cdr3_nt: TGCGCCAGCAGCTCAGGCTCCACAGGGGGCGGAACCGGGGAGCTGTTTTTT
d_call: NA; v_call: TRBV7-3; j_call: TRBJ2-3; clone_size: NA; cdr3_aa: CASSLAGLGTDTQYF; cdr3_nt: TGTGCCAGCAGCTTAGCGGGGTTGGGCACAGATACGCAGTATTTT
d_call: TRBD2; v_call: TRBV4-1; j_call: TRBJ2-1; clone_size: few; cdr3_aa: CASSQPTSGRVSEQFF; cdr3_nt: TGCGCCAGCAGCCAACCAACTAGCGGGAGAGTCTCTGAGCAGTTCTTC
d_call: TRBD2; v_call: TRBV5-1; j_call: TRBJ2-7; clone_size: few; cdr3_aa: CASSPGTSGTSYEQYF; cdr3_nt: TGCGCCAGCAGCCCTGGGACTAGCGGGACCTCCTACGAGCAGTACTTC
d_call: NA; v_call: TRBV19; j_call: TRBJ2-4; clone_size: few; cdr3_aa: CASSSPGDPKNIQYF; cdr3_nt: TGTGCCAGTAGTTCCCCCGGGGATCCCAAAAACATTCAGTACTTC
d_call: NA; v_call: TRBV7-2; j_call: TRBJ1-5; clone_size: NA; cdr3_aa: CASSKGGGQPQHF; cdr3_nt: TGTGCCAGCAGCAAGGGGGGGGGTCAGCCCCAGCATTTT
d_call: TRBD1; v_call: TRBV4-2; j_call: TRBJ1-2; clone_size: many; cdr3_aa: CASSTGGTGFDGYTF; cdr3_nt: TGTGCCAGCAGCACAGGAGGGACAGGGTTCGACGGCTACACCTTC